These 23 T cell receptor beta chains were all obtained from the same sample, sequenced in a study of cytomegalovirus exposure and HLA in healthy donors. PCR was performed using 60 Vbeta and 13 Jbeta primers. Method: immunoSEQ multiplex PCR; TCRdb's copy keeps in-frame clones and lacks some. The table lists 100,000 to 150,000 clones, over 60% of them singletons. Sample: PBMCs. The origin of the receptors is a female donor in good health and CMV-seronegative.

This chain connects TRBV28 to TRBJ1-2; D unclear. CDR1 and CDR2 (germline): MDHEN, SYDVKM. The CDR3 loop spans 11 amino acids. Trimming took off 5 bases at V and 8 bases at J, with 9 bases between the two ends. DNA for the CDR3: TGTGCCAGCAGTAAAATCCAGGGCTACACCTTC. Translating it yields CASSKIQGYTF.

The genes are TRBV27 and TRBJ2-1, with D hard to call. V was clipped by 2 bases and J by 4 bases, with 12 bases between them. The CDR3 spans 15 residues. Germline V gene data show CDR1 as MNHEY and CDR2 as SMNVEV (reference sequence). The CDR3 DNA follows: TGTGCCAGCAGTTTACGAAGACACCCTTACAATGAGCAGTTCTTC. Translated, it gives CASSLRRHPYNEQFF.

The rearrangement uses TRBV30 and TRBJ1-5; no reliable D call. The CDR3 spans 14 residues. Germline V CDR1 and CDR2: GTSNPN, SVGIG (reference sequence). The ends were cut back, 1 base at V and 5 bases at J, with 12 bases in the middle. CDR3 nucleotides: TGTGCCTGGAGTGAGAATAGAGGCGATCAGCCCCAGCATTTT. As protein: CAWSENRGDQPQHF.

This clone was observed a few times. The chain uses TRBV5-1 and TRBJ2-1; 9 bases fit TRBD1. V lost 0 bases and J lost 2; bases outside the gene matches: 3. This CDR3 comprises 16 residues. From germline, CDR1 is SGHRS and CDR2 YFSETQ. The chain's CDR3 is CASSLGGTGPYNEQFF. The CDR3 coding sequence is TGCGCCAGCAGCTTGGGGGGGACAGGGCCCTACAATGAGCAGTTCTTC.

The chain links TRBV6-1 to TRBJ1-1; 7 nucleotides line up with TRBD1. J was trimmed by 8 bases and V by 6 bases; bases with no gene match: 12. Per germline, CDR1 MNHNS and CDR2 SASEGT. This CDR3 region has 14 residues. CDR3 coding DNA: TGTGCCAGCAGCCTTGCGACAGGGCCTCAGGAAGCTTTCTTT. Encoded protein: CASSLATGPQEAFF.

V usage is TRBV18 and J usage is TRBJ2-1; D possibly corresponds to TRBD2 (5 bases). Germline V lookup: CDR1 KGHSH, CDR2 LQKENI. V lost 8 bases and J lost 9, with 11 bases in between. The CDR3 is made up of 11 amino acids. In DNA form, the CDR3 reads TGTGCCAGCGCAACCGAGGGTGAGCAGTTCTTC. Amino acid sequence: CASATEGEQFF.

The gene calls are TRBV29-1 and TRBJ2-7; tentatively, D is TRBD1 (5 bases). The V and J ends lost 6 bases and 0 bases respectively, with 18 bases between them. The CDR3 is made up of 15 amino acids. Germline values: CDR1 SQVTM, CDR2 ANQGSEA. For the CDR3, the DNA is TGCAGCGTCCTCCCTCAATCGGACACCTCCTACGAGCAGTACTTC. The encoded protein is CSVLPQSDTSYEQYF.

The V gene is TRBV6-6, the J gene TRBJ2-3; 8 bases are shared with TRBD2. The V gene end was trimmed by 2 bases and the J gene end by 5 bases; junction bases not matched to a gene: 9. Germline CDR1 MNHNY, CDR2 SVGAGI (reference sequence). The CDR3 contains 16 residues. The CDR3 loop is CASSYGAERERDTQYF. Written as DNA, the CDR3 is TGTGCCAGCAGTTACGGGGCGGAGCGGGAGCGAGATACGCAGTATTTT.

The chain employs TRBV11-2 and TRBJ1-5; a weak D match, TRBD1 (5 bases). CDR3 length equals 16 residues. Between the trimmed V and J ends, which lost 8 bases and 1 base, there was a span of 18 bases. The V gene's germline CDR1 is SGHAT and CDR2 FQNNGV. CDR3 in amino acids: CASQSGGSWSNQPQHF. The CDR3 nucleotides read TGTGCCAGCCAATCGGGGGGAAGTTGGAGCAATCAGCCCCAGCATTTT.

J is TRBJ1-1 and V is TRBV18; D is undetermined. The CDR3 consists of 14 residues. Germline assignment: CDR1 KGHSH and CDR2 LQKENI. V was cut by 3 bases and J by 1 base, with 9 bases left in between. The CDR3 here is CASSPGQENTEAFF. CDR3 sequence (DNA): TGTGCCAGCTCACCGGGCCAGGAGAACACTGAAGCTTTCTTT. The whole variable domain, filled in from reference TRBV18 and TRBJ1-1, reads NAGVMQNPRHLVRRRGQEARLRCSPMKGHSHVYWYRQLPEEGLKFMVYLQKENIIDESGMPKERFSAEFPKEGPSILRIQQVVRGDSAAYFCASSPGQENTEAFFGQGTRLTVV.

The V gene is TRBV4-1, the J gene TRBJ2-5; D is possibly TRBD2 (6 bases). The germline V gene encodes CDR1 MGHRA and CDR2 YSYEKL. There are 15 residues in the CDR3. V was shortened by 2 bases and J by 5 bases, with 15 bases between the two germline ends. The chain's CDR3 is CASSQQAGPSETQYF. The CDR3 bases are TGCGCCAGCAGCCAACAGGCGGGACCCTCGGAGACCCAGTACTTC.

This clone was seen more than once but under ten times. V and J are TRBV28 and TRBJ2-5; a weak D match, TRBD2 (5 bases). Per germline, CDR1 MDHEN and CDR2 SYDVKM. The length of the CDR3 is 15 residues. Between the trimmed V and J ends, which lost 4 bases and 5 bases, there was a span of 17 bases. DNA of the CDR3: TGTGCCAGCAGTTCCCTCAAGGGCTGGGAGGAGACCCAGTACTTC. Its protein product is CASSSLKGWEETQYF.

J is TRBJ2-1 and V is TRBV5-1; 9 nucleotides line up with TRBD2. The CDR3 is 19 residues long. CDR1 is SGHRS and CDR2 is YFSETQ in the germline V gene. The J segment lost 0 bases and the V segment lost 4 bases, leaving 14 bases of the junction unmatched. CDR3 amino acids: CASSRGMSGGLSSYNEQFF. The CDR3 DNA follows: TGCGCCAGCAGCCGTGGTATGAGCGGGGGGCTAAGCTCCTACAATGAGCAGTTCTTC.

J is TRBJ1-4 and V is TRBV18; D remains ambiguous. The V gene's germline CDR1 is KGHSH and CDR2 LQKENI. V lost 3 bases, J lost 7 bases, and 12 bases lay in between. CDR3 length: 14 residues. For the CDR3, the DNA is TGTGCCAGCTCACCTGTACCCCCGAGTGAAAAACTGTTTTTT. Translating it yields CASSPVPPSEKLFF.

This sequence joins TRBV9 and TRBJ1-1, with D perhaps TRBD1 (5 bases). The CDR3 has 13 residues. The germline CDR1 and CDR2 sequences are SGDLS and YYNGEE. V dropped 4 bases and J dropped 7 bases, with 14 bases sitting between them. CDR3 bases: TGTGCCAGCAGCCAGACGGACAAAAATGAAGCTTTCTTT. Its protein is CASSQTDKNEAFF.

The chain is built from TRBV2 and TRBJ1-3; D uncertain. CDR1 and CDR2 (germline): SNHLY, FYNNEI. Trimming removed 8 bases from V and 1 base from J, with 15 bases in between. The length of the CDR3 is 15 residues. CDR3 DNA sequence: TGTGCCAGCCTCTCTGACGCGGGTTCTGGAAACACCATATATTTT. It translates to CASLSDAGSGNTIYF.

This clone was detected only a few times. The rearrangement uses TRBV4-1 and TRBJ2-2; 10 bases map to TRBD2. In germline, CDR1 is MGHRA, CDR2 YSYEKL. The V and J ends lost 1 base and 5 bases, in that order; junction bases with no gene match: 10. This CDR3 region has 18 residues. Here the CDR3 DNA reads TGCGCCAGCAGCCAAGTAGGATCCGAGACTAGCGGGACCGGGGAGCTGTTTTTT. Amino acids: CASSQVGSETSGTGELFF.

This chain uses TRBV5-1 with TRBJ2-1; TRBD1 aligns across 8 bases. Germline values: CDR1 SGHRS, CDR2 YFSETQ. This CDR3 comprises 16 residues. The V segment lost 3 bases and the J segment 8 bases; nucleotides outside the gene matches: 13. The CDR3: CASSSSGTGYYDEQFF. In nucleotides, the CDR3 is TGCGCCAGCAGCTCGTCCGGGACAGGCTATTACGATGAGCAGTTCTTC.

The V and J genes are TRBV9 and TRBJ2-3, with 8 nucleotides matching TRBD2. Trimming at V came to 4 bases and at J to 4 bases, leaving 2 bases not matched to a gene. The CDR3 consists of 13 residues. CDR1 and CDR2 from the germline V gene are SGDLS and YYNGEE. The CDR3 loop reads CASSIGGADTQYF. CDR3 coding DNA: TGTGCCAGCAGCATCGGGGGGGCAGATACGCAGTATTTT. Full variable domain (remainder filled in from reference TRBV9 and TRBJ2-3): DSGVTQTPKHLITATGQRVTLRCSPRSGDLSVYWYQQSLDQGLQFLIQYYNGEERAKGNILERFSAQQFPDLHSELNLSSLELGDSALYFCASSIGGADTQYFGPGTRLTVL.

The chain uses TRBV4-1 and TRBJ2-7, with TRBD1 matching over 8 bases. Germline values: CDR1 MGHRA, CDR2 YSYEKL. V lost 2 bases to trimming and J lost 0 bases; unmatched junction nucleotides: 18. The CDR3 length is 20 residues. The CDR3 DNA reads TGCGCCAGCAGCCAACTGCTTACCTCGTCCCGGGACAGGAGCTCCTACGAGCAGTACTTC. Its protein is CASSQLLTSSRDRSSYEQYF.

The chain uses TRBV19 and TRBJ2-7, with D possibly matching TRBD2 (6 bases). Trimming removed 5 bases at V and 2 bases at J, with 19 bases between. Germline V CDR1 and CDR2: LNHDA, SQIVND (reference sequence). The CDR3 sequence is 16 residues long. CDR3 coding DNA: TGTGCCAGTAGTGATTTTGGGGGGAGCCCCACCTACGAGCAGTACTTC. The encoded protein is CASSDFGGSPTYEQYF.

V usage is TRBV2 and J usage is TRBJ1-5; D is possibly TRBD1 (5 bases). CDR3 length: 13 residues. The V gene lost 7 bases and the J gene lost 3 bases, with 10 bases spanning the gap. Germline values: CDR1 SNHLY, CDR2 FYNNEI. Written as DNA, the CDR3 is TGTGCCAGCAATCGACAGAACAATCAGCCCCAGCATTTT. Amino acid sequence: CASNRQNNQPQHF.

The rearrangement uses TRBV10-3 and TRBJ2-7, with TRBD2 matching over 13 bases. The CDR3 sequence is 19 residues long. Losses at the gene ends were 0 bases for V and 3 bases for J; bases not matched to a gene: 11. In germline, CDR1 is ENHRY, CDR2 SYGVKD. The CDR3 DNA reads TGTGCCATCAGTGAGTCCGGACTAGCGGGAGCTGGGGTACACTACGAGCAGTACTTC. It translates to CAISESGLAGAGVHYEQYF.